These 13 T cell receptor beta chains originate from one sample sequenced in a study of T cell repertoires in cytomegalovirus infection (dated by TCRdb to about 2019). The treatment or condition label here, explained by the study, means: in vitro stimulation with specific CMV peptide epitopes to enrich CMV-specific T cells. The instrument given in TCRdb is Illumina HiSeq 1500. TCRdb cleaned the public reads at Q25 with fastp, built clones with MiXCR and kept in-frame beta chains. For every CDR3 protein sequence, its rows merge into one entry that carries the most common genes and DNA. The sample yields about 770,000 distinct CDR3 sequences; around 29% were counted once. Under 15% of the sample lies in the top ten. No antigens are known for them. The sequencing used cultured CD8+ T cells from PBMCs, collected from culture after CMV antigen stimulation. These receptors all come from a human donor in good health (CMV status not recorded). Some clones in this sample may be carry-over from other donors' samples.

This clonotype was seen only a few times. The V and J genes are TRBV12-3 or TRBV12-4 and TRBJ2-5; a weak D match, TRBD2 (6 bases). Trimming took off 6 bases at V and 5 bases at J, with 13 bases between the two ends. The CDR3 consists of 13 residues. CDR3 loop: CASSPSAPETQYF. In DNA, the CDR3 is TGTGCCAGCAGCCCTAGCGCTCCTGAGACCCAGTACTTC.

The J gene is TRBJ1-1, the V gene TRBV19, with TRBD1 as a possible D gene (6 bases). The germline V gene has CDR1 LNHDA and CDR2 SQIVND (reference sequence). V was pared by 4 bases and J by 2 bases, with 14 bases between. The CDR3 runs to 15 residues. This CDR3 is CASSTPGHLNTEAFF. For the CDR3, the DNA is TGTGCCAGTAGTACTCCGGGACACCTAAACACTGAAGCTTTCTTT.

This clonotype has a handful of counts. The chain joins TRBV6-5 to TRBJ2-5; TRBD2 matches at 8 bases. Looked up from germline, CDR1 is MNHEY and CDR2 is SVGAGI. The CDR3 consists of 17 residues. The ends lost 9 bases at V and 1 base at J; junction bases unmatched: 16. The CDR3 DNA sequence: TGTGCCAGTTCTAATCTTATCCAGCGGGGGACCCAAGAGACCCAGTACTTC. This gives the protein CASSNLIQRGTQETQYF.

The chain has TRBV6-2 or TRBV6-3 and TRBJ1-4, with D uncertain. CDR3 length: 17 amino acids. The germline V and J ends were trimmed by 5 bases and 3 bases, with 19 bases remaining between them. Per germline, CDR1 MNHEY and CDR2 SVGEGT. For the CDR3, the DNA is TGTGCCAGCAGTCCCCGTGGAGGAGGAAGAGCTAATGAAAAACTGTTTTTT. Its protein product is CASSPRGGGRANEKLFF.

The chain's CDR3 is CASSTHPTGAGETQYF. As DNA, the CDR3 is TGTGCCAGCAGCACCCATCCGACAGGGGCCGGAGAGACCCAGTACTTC. The chain is built from TRBV14 and TRBJ2-5, with TRBD1 matching over 8 bases. The germline V gene encodes CDR1 SGHDN and CDR2 FVKESK. This CDR3 contains 16 residues. The J segment lost 4 bases and the V segment lost 5 bases, leaving 12 bases of the junction unmatched.

The CDR3: CASRGEGLFF. The CDR3 nucleotides read TGTGCCAGCAGGGGTGAGGGACTGTTTTTT. The rearrangement links TRBV12-3 or TRBV12-4 to TRBJ1-4; D call uncertain. CDR3 length: 10 amino acids. Trimming removed 6 bases from V and 13 bases from J, with 9 bases in between.

The CDR3 spells CASSQKLGQGESNEQFF. The CDR3, as DNA: TGCGCCAGCAGCCAAAAACTTGGACAGGGGGAATCCAATGAGCAGTTCTTC. The gene calls are TRBV4-3 and TRBJ2-1; 10 nucleotides agree with TRBD1. The CDR3 extends over 17 amino acids. V shed 2 bases, J shed 6 bases, and the junction held 10 bases outside the gene matches. The germline gives CDR1 LGHNA, CDR2 YSLEER.

The chain links TRBV15 to TRBJ1-5; tentative D call: TRBD1 (5 bases). CDR3 length equals 14 residues. V lost 3 bases and J 2 bases, leaving 8 bases between the germline ends. Germline V CDR1 and CDR2: LNHNV, YYDKDF (reference sequence). CDR3 sequence: CATSSVTGNQPQHF. In DNA, the CDR3 is TGTGCCACCAGCAGTGTGACAGGCAATCAGCCCCAGCATTTT.

This chain joins TRBV6-8 and TRBJ2-1, with TRBD1 as a possible D gene (5 bases). Trimming took off 0 bases at V and 3 bases at J, with 15 bases between the two ends. CDR1 is MNHGY, CDR2 SAAAGT, per germline. This CDR3 is 17 amino acids long. Here the CDR3 reads CASSYSRQPQGYNEQFF. CDR3 coding DNA: TGTGCCAGCAGTTACTCGAGGCAGCCTCAGGGCTACAATGAGCAGTTCTTC.

This clonotype was seen more than once but under ten times. The gene calls are TRBV24-1 and TRBJ1-1, with D hard to call. The V gene lost 6 bases and the J gene lost 4 bases, with 11 bases spanning the gap. The CDR3 spans 13 residues. The germline gives CDR1 KGHDR, CDR2 SFDVKD. CDR3 sequence (DNA): TGTGCCACCAGTTCCCGCCGTGGCACTGAAGCTTTCTTT. It is translated as CATSSRRGTEAFF.

This clonotype was observed a single time. The gene calls are TRBV9 and TRBJ2-3; tentative D call: TRBD2 (6 bases). The CDR3 contains 15 residues. V lost 3 bases to trimming and J lost 0 bases, with 11 bases between them. The germline V gene has CDR1 SGDLS and CDR2 YYNGEE. The CDR3 nucleotides read TGTGCCAGCAGCGCCGGGACTGACAGCACAGATACGCAGTATTTT. Protein product: CASSAGTDSTDTQYF.

Regarding this clonotype: With a much larger clone just one base away, this may be a read error. The CDR3 nucleotides are TGTGCCAGCAGCGATCAGCCCCAGCATTTT. It yields the protein CASSDQPQHF. This chain links TRBV28 with TRBJ1-5; no clear D. Germline values: CDR1 MDHEN, CDR2 SYDVKM. V shed 6 bases and J shed 5 bases, with 2 bases lying between them. The CDR3 has 10 amino acids.

The chain joins TRBV6-2 or TRBV6-3 to TRBJ1-6, with unresolved D. Deletions cut 1 base from V and 7 bases from J, with 8 bases between. The CDR3 is made up of 14 amino acids. Germline CDR1 is MNHEY and CDR2 is SVGEGT. The CDR3 spells CASSYLGANSPLHF. Written as DNA, the CDR3 is TGTGCCAGCAGTTACTTGGGTGCGAATTCACCCCTCCACTTT.